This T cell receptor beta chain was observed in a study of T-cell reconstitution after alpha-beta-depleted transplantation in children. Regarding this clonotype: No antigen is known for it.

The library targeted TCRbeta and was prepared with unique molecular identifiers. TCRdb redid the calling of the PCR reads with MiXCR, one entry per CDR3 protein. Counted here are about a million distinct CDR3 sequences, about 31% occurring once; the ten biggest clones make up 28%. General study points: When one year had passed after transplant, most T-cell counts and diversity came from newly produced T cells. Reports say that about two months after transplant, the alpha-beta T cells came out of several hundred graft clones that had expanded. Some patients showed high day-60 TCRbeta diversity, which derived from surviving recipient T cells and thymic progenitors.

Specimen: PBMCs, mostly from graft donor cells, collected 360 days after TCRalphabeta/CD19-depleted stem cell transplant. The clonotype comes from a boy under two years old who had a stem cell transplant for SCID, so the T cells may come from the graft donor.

CDR3: CASSFVVGISHNEQFF. The CDR3 DNA follows: TGCGCCAGCAGCTTTGTAGTGGGGATCTCACACAATGAGCAGTTCTTC. The genes are TRBV5-1 and TRBJ2-1; D ambiguous. CDR1 and CDR2 from the germline V gene are SGHRS and YFSETQ. This CDR3 has 16 residues. With 2 bases removed from V and 5 bases from J, the gap between germline ends came to 17 bases.